This T cell receptor beta chain was captured by sequencing in a study of cytomegalovirus exposure and HLA in healthy donors. Study background: Earlier findings included about 120 million unique TCR beta sequences obtained from roughly 200 million T cells. Findings of the study overall: V- and J-gene trimming in TCR beta was tied to a missense DCLRE1C variant by an analysis performed later. The study flagged 150 to 200 TCR beta chains as cytomegalovirus-associated.

This clone was picked up one time. Antigen specificity is unknown. Germline values: CDR1 MNHNS, CDR2 SASEGT. Trimming removed 8 bases from V and 4 bases from J; junction bases left unmatched: 3. The CDR3 has 13 residues. PCR was performed using 60 Vbeta and 13 Jbeta primers. Libraries were prepared by immunoSEQ multiplex PCR; TCRdb keeps only in-frame clonotypes and omits some of them. Of more than 95,000 clones detected, 77% appear once; the ten largest clones hold 4.5% to 5%. The sample taken for sequencing was PBMCs. This TCR came from a man aged 50 to 59 in good health and CMV-seropositive. The chain has TRBV6-1 and TRBJ2-3; 10 positions match TRBD2. CDR3 in amino acids: CASQRGGADTQYF. DNA for the CDR3: TGTGCCAGCCAGCGGGGGGGCGCAGATACGCAGTATTTT.